This is a list of T cell receptor beta chains from one sample in a study of shared clonotypes between healthy human individuals. Method: immunoSEQ multiplex PCR; TCRdb's copy keeps in-frame clones and lacks some. The sample yields around 2.1 million clones, more than 85% seen once. The sequenced sample was naive CD8+ T cells from PBMCs. Receptors were obtained from a man younger than 35 in good health. Some clones in this sample may be carry-over from other donors' samples. The CDR3 runs from the conserved cysteine through the conserved F or W. Each record gives: J gene, V gene, CDR3 protein.

TRBJ2-3	TRBV7-9	CASSLVSALKQYF
TRBJ2-7	TRBV29-1	CSVEGGQGLDEQYF
TRBJ2-2	TRBV4-3	CASSHRPTSTGELFF
TRBJ2-1	TRBV6-5	CASTTGTGVYNEQFF
TRBJ1-1	TRBV7-9	CASSDPQGAEAFF
TRBJ2-2	TRBV15	CATSRVRSRELFF
TRBJ2-7	TRBV7-9	CASRLASDSYEQYF
TRBJ1-2	TRBV28	CASSFRGQANYGYTF
TRBJ2-7	TRBV6-1	CASSDVGISSYEQYF
TRBJ1-1	TRBV6-1	CASSEALYTEAFF
TRBJ2-1	TRBV4-1	CASSQVGQAFYNEQFF
TRBJ2-3	TRBV2	CASSESTTDRGYDTQYF
TRBJ1-2	TRBV19	CASSMGEDLYGYTF
TRBJ2-2	TRBV6-1	CASGWTGNTGELFF
TRBJ1-1	TRBV6-1	CASSVGQGGTEAFF
TRBJ2-1	TRBV6-4	CASSGGPSYNEQFF
TRBJ2-7	TRBV2	CASSGSGAGYEQYF
TRBJ1-3	TRBV15	CATSRDPEQFGNTIYF
TRBJ2-3	TRBV7-9	CASSPPFLADTQYF
TRBJ2-1	TRBV4-1	CASSARDFPSDNEQFF
TRBJ1-2	TRBV7-2	CASKINTWDYGYTF
TRBJ2-7	TRBV27	CASSLRRGYEQYF
TRBJ2-7	TRBV27	CASGSRGSRQYF
TRBJ2-1	TRBV27	CASSLRIPGGDNEQFF
TRBJ2-5	TRBV27	CASSPRPQGVETQYF
TRBJ1-2	TRBV7-9	CASSLSGLGYGYTF
TRBJ1-1	TRBV9	CASSGGGRLNTEAFF
TRBJ2-5	TRBV18	CASSPLREETQYF
TRBJ2-1	TRBV4-2	CASSQDKIAGGINEQFF
TRBJ2-1	TRBV7-3	CASRGTDNEQFF
TRBJ2-7	TRBV27	CATIPDGYPYEQYF
TRBJ2-5	TRBV6-1	CASRQTGFETQYF
TRBJ2-7	TRBV4-1	CASSRRGEEQYF
TRBJ1-1	TRBV6-6	CASGYYREGNTEAFF
TRBJ1-4	TRBV7-9	CASSLGPHEKLFF
TRBJ2-1	TRBV2	CASSGGGRNYNEQFF
TRBJ2-7	TRBV6-6	CASSYRPGTSGLEQYF
TRBJ2-7	TRBV27	CASSLSTGTGAPEQYF
TRBJ1-1	TRBV11-2	CASSLGAGNTEAFF
TRBJ2-7	TRBV19	CASSPRTVFGYEQYF
TRBJ2-7	TRBV5-8	CASSSLAGGFSSYEQYF
TRBJ2-3	TRBV28	CASSLFDSGSDTQYF
TRBJ1-2	TRBV13	CASSYQGGGYTF
TRBJ2-1	TRBV6-5	CASSYQGEGNEQFF
TRBJ2-5	TRBV13	CASSLRMDGRKTQYF
TRBJ2-3	TRBV5-1	CASSLALSIRSTDTQYF
TRBJ1-3	TRBV10-2	CASTGTGSSGNTIYF
TRBJ1-5	TRBV27	CASSSMFLGQYGNQPQHF
TRBJ2-1	TRBV28	CATSEVNEQFF
TRBJ2-7	TRBV15	CATSGRTSYEQYF
TRBJ2-7	TRBV4-1	CASRGDRGAYEQYF
TRBJ2-7	TRBV10-3	CAISETSGSYEQYF
TRBJ2-6	TRBV10-3	CAIPSGSGANVLTF
TRBJ1-5	TRBV6-1	CASWEVLSNQPQHF
TRBJ2-7	TRBV2	CASTGGPSYEQYF
TRBJ1-5	TRBV6-5	CASSPAYNQPQHF
TRBJ2-2	TRBV9	CASSPRQGADGELFF
TRBJ2-3	TRBV9	CASSVDGRAPDTQYF
TRBJ2-1	TRBV4-3	CASSQDLKREVDNEQFF
TRBJ1-5	TRBV19	CASRYSNQPQHF